A single TCR beta chain is shown here with its context. Looked up from germline, CDR1 is GTSNPN and CDR2 is SVGIG (reference sequence). The CDR3 totals 14 residues. With 5 bases clipped from V and 3 bases from J, the junction kept 7 bases outside the gene matches. This sample stems from a study of blood T cell repertoires in COVID-19. Produced via immunoSEQ multiplex PCR; TCRdb's table is partial and in-frame only. Of more than 85,000 clones listed, 72% are singletons. The gene calls are TRBV30 and TRBJ1-5, with 7 bases that match TRBD1. Sequencing was done on a sample of peripheral blood. This TCR was sampled from a woman in her fifties or sixties with acute or convalescent COVID-19. CDR3 DNA: TGTGCCTGGGCCCGAACAGGGGACAATCAGCCCCAGCATTTT. Translated, it gives CAWARTGDNQPQHF. Full variable domain (missing parts from reference TRBV30 and TRBJ1-5): SQTIHQWPATLVQPVGSPLSLECTVEGTSNPNLYWYRQAAGRGLQLLFYSVGIGQISSEVPQNLSASRPQDRQFILSSKKLLLSDSGFYLCAWARTGDNQPQHFGDGTRLSIL.